This TCR beta chain was captured in a study of T cells in Graves' hyperthyroidism and ophthalmopathy. The CDR3 loop spans 14 amino acids. V trimming: 7 bases; J trimming: 1 base; junction bases outside the gene matches: 3. This clonotype came up many times. The antigen remains undetermined. Whole-study findings and limits: Clonotypes that were expanded in thyroid above 0.001 mostly appeared in blood too. Through a model of 13 V-J features, ophthalmopathy was separated from stable hyperthyroidism.

Diagnosing involved the use of clinical symptoms, serum thyroxine and TRAb, thyroid ultrasound and orbital computed tomography. TCR beta CDR3 regions were amplified from RNA transcripts. With the HTBI primer set, the TCR CDR3 went through a first round of RT-PCR. TCRdb fed the multiplex PCR reads into MiXCR, producing one record per CDR3 protein. The sample consists of 480,000 or so distinct CDR3 sequences, approximately 49% of them appearing once. The gene calls are TRBV12-3 or TRBV12-4 and TRBJ1-1, with 10 bases identical to TRBD1. The receptor comes from an adult woman with Graves' disease, either hyperthyroidism or ophthalmopathy (not recorded which). The sample was peripheral blood or thyroid tissue (not recorded which). CDR3 sequence (DNA): TGTGCCAGCAAGGGACAGGGGAGGAACACTGAAGCTTTCTTT. It codes for CASKGQGRNTEAFF.